The clone carrying this TCR beta chain was found once. The antigen is undetermined. PCR amplification relied on 60 Vbeta primers (plus 13 Jbeta primers). Produced via immunoSEQ multiplex PCR; TCRdb's table is partial and in-frame only. The profile shows approximately 140,000 clones, 77% of them singletons. V trimming: 5 bases; J trimming: 4 bases; junction bases outside the gene matches: 9. This CDR3 region has 16 residues. From germline, CDR1 is SGHAT and CDR2 FQNNGV. The sample originates from a study of cytomegalovirus exposure and HLA in healthy donors. Study-level points and caveats: No immune exposure information besides CMV serostatus was available. Later, an analysis showed that TCR beta chains associated with HLA were more clonally expanded than others that were equally common. TCR beta sequences numbering roughly 18,000 were associated with HLA alleles at 0.05 false discovery rate in a later analysis.

The TCR sequence derives from a woman in her forties or fifties in good health and CMV-seronegative. The specimen sequenced was PBMCs. The chain combines TRBV11-2 with TRBJ1-2; 11 bases fit TRBD1. CDR3 amino acids: CASSRDRGLTVYGYTF. The CDR3 DNA reads TGTGCCAGCAGCCGGGACAGGGGGTTAACGGTCTATGGCTACACCTTC. Full variable domain (rest looked up from reference TRBV11-2 and TRBJ1-2): EAGVAQSPRYKIIEKRQSVAFWCNPISGHATLYWYQQILGQGPKLLIQFQNNGVVDDSQLPKDRFSAERLKGVDSTLKIQPAKLEDSAVYLCASSRDRGLTVYGYTFGSGTRLTVV.